These 8 T cell receptor beta chains were all obtained from the same sample, sequenced in a study of OX40 agonist ivuxolimab in advanced cancers. Produced via immunoSEQ multiplex PCR; TCRdb's table is partial and in-frame only. The data show about 38,000 clones, about three quarters seen once. The sequencing here drew on CD4+ or CD8+ T cells sorted from blood, taken in a trial of the OX40 agonist ivuxolimab. Receptors originate from an adult with an advanced solid tumor such as melanoma, head and neck, liver or kidney cancer.

Only one count was recorded for this clone. The CDR3 coding sequence is TGCGCCAGCAGCCGCCTACAGGGGGCGGACCAGCCCCAGCATTTT. It specifies CASSRLQGADQPQHF. The J gene is TRBJ1-5, the V gene TRBV4-1; the match to TRBD1 covers 9 bases. The germline V gene has CDR1 MGHRA and CDR2 YSYEKL. V gave up 4 bases and J gave up 7 bases; unmatched junction bases: 8. The CDR3 length is 15 residues.

The genes are TRBV10-3 and TRBJ1-2; 10 bases are a match to TRBD1. Trimming cost V 1 base and J 2 bases; bases outside gene matches: 1. Germline CDR1 reads ENHRY; CDR2 reads SYGVKD. This CDR3 is built from 15 residues. The CDR3 here is CAISEWTGGNYGYTF. The CDR3 region has the DNA TGTGCCATCAGTGAGTGGACAGGGGGGAACTATGGCTACACCTTC.

The genes are TRBV28 and TRBJ1-6, with 8 bases that match TRBD1. Trimming at V came to 6 bases and at J to 9 bases, leaving 7 bases not matched to a gene. The CDR3 is made up of 14 amino acids. CDR1 MDHEN and CDR2 SYDVKM come from the germline V gene. CDR3 coding DNA: TGTGCCAGCAGCCCAGGGGGCGGGATTTCACCCCTCCACTTT. Its translation is CASSPGGGISPLHF.

The chain combines TRBV18 with TRBJ2-5; TRBD1 or TRBD2 may be the D gene (5 bases each). The CDR3 length is 16 residues. V was pared by 2 bases and J by 1 base, with 14 bases between. Germline V gives CDR1 KGHSH, CDR2 LQKENI. The CDR3 sequence: CASSPMARGTQETQYF. The CDR3 DNA is TGTGCCAGCTCACCAATGGCCAGAGGGACCCAAGAGACCCAGTACTTC.

V usage is TRBV6-1 and J usage is TRBJ2-7, with 7 bases identical to TRBD1. The J segment lost 2 bases and the V segment lost 2 bases, leaving 3 bases of the junction unmatched. Germline CDR1 is MNHNS and CDR2 is SASEGT. This CDR3 region has 14 residues. Here the CDR3 reads CASSETGVTYEQYF. For the CDR3, the DNA is TGTGCCAGCAGTGAAACAGGGGTTACCTACGAGCAGTACTTC.

This chain uses TRBV19 with TRBJ2-6; TRBD2 is a possible D gene (7 bases). The germline V gene encodes CDR1 LNHDA and CDR2 SQIVND (reference sequence). Trimming removed 10 bases from V and 3 bases from J, with 16 bases in between. The CDR3 covers 15 residues. The CDR3 is CATRKGGYGANVLTF. In DNA form, the CDR3 reads TGTGCCACCAGAAAGGGGGGGTATGGGGCCAACGTCCTGACTTTC.

The rearrangement links TRBV28 to TRBJ1-5, with TRBD1 identical over 8 bases. The CDR3 extends over 16 amino acids. Germline loops: CDR1 MDHEN, CDR2 SYDVKM. With 2 bases clipped from V and 10 bases from J, the junction kept 13 bases outside the gene matches. CDR3 in amino acids: CASSLTAQGASGPQHF. The DNA of the CDR3 is TGTGCCAGCAGTTTAACGGCGCAGGGGGCCTCGGGACCCCAGCATTTT. Variable domain in full (rest from reference TRBV28 and TRBJ1-5): DVKVTQSSRYLVKRTGEKVFLECVQDMDHENMFWYRQDPGLGLRLIYFSYDVKMKEKGDIPEGYSVSREKKERFSLILESASTNQTSMYLCASSLTAQGASGPQHFGDGTRLSIL.

The V call is TRBV5-4, the J call TRBJ1-4, with D tentatively TRBD1 (6 bases). CDR1 and CDR2 (germline): SGHNT, YYREEE (reference sequence). V was clipped by 0 bases and J by 8 bases, with 11 bases between them. This CDR3 spans 14 amino acids. CDR3 protein: CASSLGGAKEKLFF. The CDR3 DNA sequence: TGTGCCAGCAGCTTGGGGGGGGCGAAGGAAAAACTGTTTTTT.